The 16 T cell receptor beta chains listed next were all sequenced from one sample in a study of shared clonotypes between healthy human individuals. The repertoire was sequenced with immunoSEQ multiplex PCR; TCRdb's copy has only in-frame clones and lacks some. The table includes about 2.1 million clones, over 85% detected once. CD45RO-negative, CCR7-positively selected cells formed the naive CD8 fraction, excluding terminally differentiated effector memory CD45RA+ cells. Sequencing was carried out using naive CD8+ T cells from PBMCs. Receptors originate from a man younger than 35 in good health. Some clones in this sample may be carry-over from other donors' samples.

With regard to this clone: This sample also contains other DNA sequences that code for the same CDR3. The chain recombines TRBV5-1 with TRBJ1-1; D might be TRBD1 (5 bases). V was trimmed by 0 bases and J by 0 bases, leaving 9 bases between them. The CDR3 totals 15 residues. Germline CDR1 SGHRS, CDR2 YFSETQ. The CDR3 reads CASSLARGMNTEAFF. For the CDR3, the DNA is TGCGCCAGCAGCTTGGCGCGGGGGATGAACACTGAAGCTTTCTTT.

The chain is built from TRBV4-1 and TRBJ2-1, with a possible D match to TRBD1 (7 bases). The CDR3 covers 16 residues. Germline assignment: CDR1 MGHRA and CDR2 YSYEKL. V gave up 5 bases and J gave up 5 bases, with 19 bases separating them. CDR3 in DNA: TGCGCCAGCAGCGACAGGGTGCGGGATACTGACAATGAGCAGTTCTTC. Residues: CASSDRVRDTDNEQFF.

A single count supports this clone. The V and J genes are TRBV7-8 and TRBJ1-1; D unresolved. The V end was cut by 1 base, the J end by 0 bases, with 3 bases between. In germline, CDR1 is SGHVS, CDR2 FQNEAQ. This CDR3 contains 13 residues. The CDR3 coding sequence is TGTGCCAGCAGCTTAGACCTGAACACTGAAGCTTTCTTT. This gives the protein CASSLDLNTEAFF.

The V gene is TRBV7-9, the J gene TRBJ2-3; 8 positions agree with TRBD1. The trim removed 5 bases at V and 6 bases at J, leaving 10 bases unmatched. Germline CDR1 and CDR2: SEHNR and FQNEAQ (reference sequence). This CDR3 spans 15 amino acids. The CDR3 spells CASSHPDRDPDTQYF. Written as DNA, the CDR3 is TGTGCCAGCAGCCACCCGGACAGGGATCCGGATACGCAGTATTTT.

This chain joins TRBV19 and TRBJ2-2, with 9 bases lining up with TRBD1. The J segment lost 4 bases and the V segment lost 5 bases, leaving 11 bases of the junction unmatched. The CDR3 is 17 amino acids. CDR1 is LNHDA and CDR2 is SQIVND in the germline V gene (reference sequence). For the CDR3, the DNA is TGTGCCAGTAGTCGCCACTCCGGGACAGGGCCCACCGGGGAGCTGTTTTTT. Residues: CASSRHSGTGPTGELFF.

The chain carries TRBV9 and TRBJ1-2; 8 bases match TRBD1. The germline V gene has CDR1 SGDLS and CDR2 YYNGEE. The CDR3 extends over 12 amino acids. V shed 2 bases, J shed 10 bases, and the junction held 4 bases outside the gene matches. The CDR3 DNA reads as TGTGCCAGCAGCGTTAACAGGGGGGCCTACACCTTC. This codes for CASSVNRGAYTF.

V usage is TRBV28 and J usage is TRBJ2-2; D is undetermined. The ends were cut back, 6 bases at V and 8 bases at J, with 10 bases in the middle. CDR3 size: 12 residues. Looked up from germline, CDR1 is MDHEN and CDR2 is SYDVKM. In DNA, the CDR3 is TGTGCCAGCAGCCTATTGAAAGGGGAGCTGTTTTTT. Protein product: CASSLLKGELFF.

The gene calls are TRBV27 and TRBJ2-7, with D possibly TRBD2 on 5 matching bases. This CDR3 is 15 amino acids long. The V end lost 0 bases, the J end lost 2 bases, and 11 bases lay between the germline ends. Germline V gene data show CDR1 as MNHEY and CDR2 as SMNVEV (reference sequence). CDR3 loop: CASSLSKLATYEQYF. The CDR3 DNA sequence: TGTGCCAGCAGTTTATCGAAGCTAGCCACCTACGAGCAGTACTTC.

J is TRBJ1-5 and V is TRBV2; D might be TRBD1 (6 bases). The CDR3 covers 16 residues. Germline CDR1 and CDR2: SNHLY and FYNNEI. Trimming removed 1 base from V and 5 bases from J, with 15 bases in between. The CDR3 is CASSEGHPGVDQPQHF. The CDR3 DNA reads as TGTGCCAGCAGTGAAGGCCACCCAGGGGTTGATCAGCCCCAGCATTTT.

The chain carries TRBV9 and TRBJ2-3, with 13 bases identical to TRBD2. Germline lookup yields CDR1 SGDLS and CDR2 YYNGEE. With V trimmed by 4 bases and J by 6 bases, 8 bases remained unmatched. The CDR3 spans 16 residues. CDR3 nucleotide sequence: TGTGCCAGCAGCCATGGGACTAGCGGGGATTTGGATACGCAGTATTTT. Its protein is CASSHGTSGDLDTQYF.

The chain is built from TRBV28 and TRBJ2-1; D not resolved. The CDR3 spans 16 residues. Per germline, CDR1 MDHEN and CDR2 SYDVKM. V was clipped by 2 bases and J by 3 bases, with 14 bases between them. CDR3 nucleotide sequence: TGTGCCAGCAGTTTAGGAGTGCAGCTGAACTACAATGAGCAGTTCTTC. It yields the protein CASSLGVQLNYNEQFF.

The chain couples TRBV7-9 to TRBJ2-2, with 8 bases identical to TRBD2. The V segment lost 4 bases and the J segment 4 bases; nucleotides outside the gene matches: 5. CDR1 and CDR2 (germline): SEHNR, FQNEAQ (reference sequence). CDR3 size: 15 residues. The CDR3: CASSSIAGTTGELFF. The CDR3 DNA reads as TGTGCCAGCAGCTCTATAGCGGGAACCACCGGGGAGCTGTTTTTT.

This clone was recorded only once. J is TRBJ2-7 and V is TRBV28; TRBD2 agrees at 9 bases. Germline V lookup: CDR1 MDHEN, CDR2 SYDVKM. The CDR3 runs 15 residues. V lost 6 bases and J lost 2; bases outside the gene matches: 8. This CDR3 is CASRRTSASTYEQYF. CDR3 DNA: TGTGCCAGCAGACGGACTAGCGCTTCGACCTACGAGCAGTACTTC.

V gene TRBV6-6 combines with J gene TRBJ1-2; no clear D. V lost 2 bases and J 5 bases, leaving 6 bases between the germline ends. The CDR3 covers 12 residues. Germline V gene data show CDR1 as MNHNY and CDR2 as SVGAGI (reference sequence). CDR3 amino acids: CASSYRDYGYTF. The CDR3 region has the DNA TGTGCCAGCAGTTACAGGGATTATGGCTACACCTTC.

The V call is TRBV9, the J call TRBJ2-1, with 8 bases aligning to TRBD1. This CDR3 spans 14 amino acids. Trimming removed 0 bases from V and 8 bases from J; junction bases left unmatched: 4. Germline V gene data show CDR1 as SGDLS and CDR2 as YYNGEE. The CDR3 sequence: CASSVGQGTDEQFF. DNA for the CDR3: TGTGCCAGCAGCGTAGGACAGGGGACGGATGAGCAGTTCTTC. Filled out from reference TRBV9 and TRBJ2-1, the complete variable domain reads DSGVTQTPKHLITATGQRVTLRCSPRSGDLSVYWYQQSLDQGLQFLIQYYNGEERAKGNILERFSAQQFPDLHSELNLSSLELGDSALYFCASSVGQGTDEQFFGPGTRLTVL.

CDR3 region: CASSPTGSEAFF. The DNA of the CDR3 is TGTGCCAGCAGCCCGACAGGGTCTGAAGCTTTCTTT. The gene calls are TRBV7-9 and TRBJ1-1, with TRBD1 matching over 7 bases. After removal of 5 bases from V and 6 bases from J, the junction contained 3 bases not matched to a gene. The germline V gene has CDR1 SEHNR and CDR2 FQNEAQ (reference sequence). The CDR3 runs to 12 residues.